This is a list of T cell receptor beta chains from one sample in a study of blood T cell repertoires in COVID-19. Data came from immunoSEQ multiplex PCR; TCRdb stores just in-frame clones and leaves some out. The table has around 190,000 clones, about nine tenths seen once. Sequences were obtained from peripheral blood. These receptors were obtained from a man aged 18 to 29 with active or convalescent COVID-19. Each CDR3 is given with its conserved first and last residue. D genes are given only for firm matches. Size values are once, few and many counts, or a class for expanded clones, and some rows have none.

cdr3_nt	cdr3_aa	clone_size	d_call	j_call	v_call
TGTGCCAGCAGCACCAACAGAGACACTGAAGCTTTCTTT	CASSTNRDTEAFF	once	.	TRBJ1-1	TRBV12-3/TRBV12-4
TGTGCCAGCAGCCGACAGTCCCAAGAGACCCAGTACTTC	CASSRQSQETQYF	few	.	TRBJ2-5	TRBV9
TGTGCCAGCCGTCGGGGAAAAACTTCACCCCTCCACTTT	CASRRGKTSPLHF	.	.	TRBJ1-6	TRBV6-5
TGTGCCAGCAGTCGGACAGTATCGTCCCCCAAAAACATTCAGTACTTC	CASSRTVSSPKNIQYF	.	.	TRBJ2-4	TRBV5-6
TGCGCCAGCAGCTGGACTAGCGGGAGCGGAACCGGGGAGCTGTTTTTT	CASSWTSGSGTGELFF	.	TRBD2	TRBJ2-2	TRBV5-1
TGTGCCACCAGCAAAGCCGCCGGGAGCACAGATACGCAGTATTTT	CATSKAAGSTDTQYF	.	.	TRBJ2-3	TRBV15
TGTGCCAGCAGCTTAGAGGTCACAACGCCCCAGCATTTT	CASSLEVTTPQHF	.	.	TRBJ1-5	TRBV7-3
TGTGCCAGCAGCTTTTCAGTGAACACTGAAGCTTTCTTT	CASSFSVNTEAFF	.	.	TRBJ1-1	TRBV5-6
TGTGCCAGCAGCTTGGAGTGGGGGAGGTCCTACGAGCAGTACTTC	CASSLEWGRSYEQYF	.	.	TRBJ2-7	TRBV5-5
TGTGCCAGCAGCTTAGTATCTTACGAGCAGTACTTC	CASSLVSYEQYF	.	.	TRBJ2-7	TRBV7-2
TGTGCCAGCAGTGAATTGGGCAGCTATGGCTACACCTTC	CASSELGSYGYTF	.	.	TRBJ1-2	TRBV6-1
TGTGCCAGCAGCCAAGAGGAGTGGAGGGCTGAAGCTTTCTTT	CASSQEEWRAEAFF	.	.	TRBJ1-1	TRBV14
TGTGCCAGCTCACCACAAGCCGGGACTAGTACTATCGAGCAGTACTTC	CASSPQAGTSTIEQYF	once	TRBD2	TRBJ2-7	TRBV18
TGTGCCTGGACTCTCGACAGGGGTGTCACTGAAGCTTTCTTT	CAWTLDRGVTEAFF	.	TRBD1	TRBJ1-1	TRBV30
TGTGCCAGCAGCCCAAGTAGTCGCGGTACGGGGGCTGAAGCTTTCTTT	CASSPSSRGTGAEAFF	.	.	TRBJ1-1	TRBV9
TGCAGCGTTGAAGATCTTAAGGGGCGGGAGGCTGGAAACACCATATATTTT	CSVEDLKGREAGNTIYF	.	.	TRBJ1-3	TRBV29-1
TGTGCCAGCAGCGTAGGACTAGCGGAACAAGAGACCCAGTACTTC	CASSVGLAEQETQYF	few	TRBD2	TRBJ2-5	TRBV9
TGCGCCAGCAGCCAAGAAGGACAGGGGGTGGGTGAAAAACTGTTTTTT	CASSQEGQGVGEKLFF	.	TRBD1	TRBJ1-4	TRBV4-1
TGTGCCTGGAGCCAGAACTATGGCTACACCTTC	CAWSQNYGYTF	.	.	TRBJ1-2	TRBV30
TGTGCCAGCAGCTTACTAGAGCGGGAGACCCAGTACTTC	CASSLLERETQYF	.	.	TRBJ2-5	TRBV5-4
TGCGCCAGCAGCTTTAATGGGGGCGGCCAAGAGACCCAGTACTTC	CASSFNGGGQETQYF	.	.	TRBJ2-5	TRBV5-1
TGTGCCAGCAGCTTAAGCGGAGGGGGGGCCTACTCTGGAAACACCATATATTTT	CASSLSGGGAYSGNTIYF	.	.	TRBJ1-3	TRBV7-9
TGTGCCAGCAGCCAGGGGACAGGGGGAGAAGCTTTCTTT	CASSQGTGGEAFF	few	TRBD1	TRBJ1-1	TRBV3-1/TRBV3-2
TGCGCCAGCAGCCCCCGGACTAGCGGGAGTCTCGCGTACAATGAGCAGTTCTTC	CASSPRTSGSLAYNEQFF	.	TRBD2	TRBJ2-1	TRBV4-3
TGTGCCAGCAGCTTCGCCGGGACCGCGGGGGAGACCCAGTACTTC	CASSFAGTAGETQYF	.	.	TRBJ2-5	TRBV7-2
TGTGCCAGTAGCCCTTCCGGGACATACACAGAGACCCAGTACTTC	CASSPSGTYTETQYF	.	.	TRBJ2-5	TRBV19
TGTGCCAGCAGTCCGGACAGGGACTATGGCTACACCTTC	CASSPDRDYGYTF	few	TRBD1	TRBJ1-2	TRBV6-2/TRBV6-3
TGCACCAGCAGCCAGGAGCGAGATATCTACGAGCAGTACTTC	CTSSQERDIYEQYF	.	.	TRBJ2-7	TRBV1
TGTGCCAGCAGTCACGGGACAGGGTCCACAGGTGGGCAGTTCTTC	CASSHGTGSTGGQFF	.	TRBD1	TRBJ2-1	TRBV5-6
TGTGCCAGTAGTATCAGACCCGGACAGGGTCTCGACATTCAGTACTTC	CASSIRPGQGLDIQYF	.	TRBD1	TRBJ2-4	TRBV19
TGTGCCAGTAGTACACCCTCTACCTACTATGGCTACACCTTC	CASSTPSTYYGYTF	.	.	TRBJ1-2	TRBV19
TGTGCCATCAAGCGGGACAACACCGGGGAGCTGTTTTTT	CAIKRDNTGELFF	.	TRBD2	TRBJ2-2	TRBV10-3
TGTGCCAGCAGCTTATCGGCTAGCGGGAGGGGGACTTACAATGAGCAGTTCTTC	CASSLSASGRGTYNEQFF	.	TRBD2	TRBJ2-1	TRBV7-3
TGTGCCAGTAGTCCCGTCAGCGGGAGGGCCAATGCAGATACGCAGTATTTT	CASSPVSGRANADTQYF	.	TRBD2	TRBJ2-3	TRBV19
TGTGCCAGCAGGTATAGCGGGAGCTTTGACGATACGCAGTATTTT	CASRYSGSFDDTQYF	once	TRBD2	TRBJ2-3	TRBV27
TGTGCCAGCAGCTTCGGGACAGGGCAAGGAGGCGACACCTTC	CASSFGTGQGGDTF	.	TRBD1	TRBJ1-2	TRBV5-6
TGTGCCAGTAGTATAGGGACAAGGAACACTGAAGCTTTCTTT	CASSIGTRNTEAFF	.	.	TRBJ1-1	TRBV19